The sequence of this T cell receptor beta chain was determined in a study of T cell responses to AZD1222 COVID-19 vaccine. The CDR3 is 17 residues long. From germline, CDR1 is LGHDT and CDR2 YNNKEL (reference sequence). Losses at the gene ends were 2 bases for V and 5 bases for J; bases not matched to a gene: 12. Repertoires were generated with immunoSEQ multiplex PCR, while TCRdb's copy carries only in-frame clones and drops some. The sample carries around 140,000 clones, around 92% recorded once. The clonotype was recovered from an adult who received the AZD1222 COVID-19 vaccine. The rearrangement uses TRBV3-1 (or the pseudogene TRBV3-2) and TRBJ2-7; 10 nucleotides align to TRBD2. Material: peripheral blood, obtained 28 days after the second AZD1222 dose. The CDR3 DNA reads TGTGCCAGCAGCCAAACACCCGCTAGCGGGAGTAATGACGAGCAGTACTTC. Translating gives CASSQTPASGSNDEQYF.